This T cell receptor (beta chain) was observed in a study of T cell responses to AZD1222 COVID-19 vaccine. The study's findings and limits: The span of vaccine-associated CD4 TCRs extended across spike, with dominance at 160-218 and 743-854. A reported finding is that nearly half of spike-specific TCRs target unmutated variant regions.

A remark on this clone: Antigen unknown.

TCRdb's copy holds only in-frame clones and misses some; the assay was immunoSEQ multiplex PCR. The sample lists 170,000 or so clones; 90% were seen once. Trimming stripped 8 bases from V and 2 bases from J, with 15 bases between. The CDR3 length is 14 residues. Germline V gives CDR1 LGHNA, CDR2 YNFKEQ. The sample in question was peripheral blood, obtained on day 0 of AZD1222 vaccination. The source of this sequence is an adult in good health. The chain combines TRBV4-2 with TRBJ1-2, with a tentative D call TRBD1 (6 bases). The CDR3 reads CASGEGDVNYGYTF. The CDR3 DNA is TGTGCCAGCGGGGAGGGGGACGTCAACTATGGCTACACCTTC.